This T cell receptor beta chain was recorded in a study of OX40 agonist ivuxolimab in advanced cancers. About the research overall: In this trial design, patients received ivuxolimab intravenously at 0.01 to 10 mg/kg every 2 weeks. Overall study results and limits: Compared with CD4+, CD8+ T cells on average had more expanded clones. People who partly responded at 0.1-3.0 mg/kg had some of the least clonal expansion seen.

The assay was immunoSEQ multiplex PCR, and TCRdb's table has in-frame clones only and misses some. The sample has more than 20,000 clones; 76% are singletons. Of note for this clone: What it binds is unknown.

The receptor was derived from an adult with an advanced solid tumor such as melanoma, head and neck, liver or kidney cancer. The specimen comprised CD4+ or CD8+ T cells sorted from blood, sampled in a trial of the OX40 agonist ivuxolimab.

The CDR3 coding sequence is TGTGCCAGCAGCCCCGGGACGGCGAACACCGGGGAGCTGTTTTTT. It specifies CASSPGTANTGELFF. This chain uses TRBV6-5 with TRBJ2-2; either TRBD1 or TRBD2 may supply D (5 bases each). Deletions cut 6 bases from V and 0 bases from J, with 11 bases between. CDR1 is MNHEY, CDR2 SVGAGI, per germline. The CDR3 runs to 15 residues.